This T cell receptor beta chain was sequenced in a study of cytomegalovirus exposure and HLA in healthy donors. The PCR made use of 60 Vbeta and 13 Jbeta primers. Profiled with immunoSEQ multiplex PCR; TCRdb holds only in-frame clones, not every one. Of over 150,000 clones listed, 65% to 70% are singletons. The CDR3 runs to 16 residues. Germline CDR1 and CDR2: SGHVS and FQNEAQ. The junction had 16 bases not matched to a gene; V was cut back by 5 bases and J by 6 bases. Sequencing was carried out using PBMCs. V and J are TRBV7-8 and TRBJ2-7; 7 bases are shared with TRBD1. This TCR was sampled from a woman aged 18-35 years in good health and CMV-seropositive. The CDR3 coding sequence is TGTGCCAGCAGCCCGACCCAGAATATTGACAGGGCCGAGCAGTACTTC. It codes for CASSPTQNIDRAEQYF.